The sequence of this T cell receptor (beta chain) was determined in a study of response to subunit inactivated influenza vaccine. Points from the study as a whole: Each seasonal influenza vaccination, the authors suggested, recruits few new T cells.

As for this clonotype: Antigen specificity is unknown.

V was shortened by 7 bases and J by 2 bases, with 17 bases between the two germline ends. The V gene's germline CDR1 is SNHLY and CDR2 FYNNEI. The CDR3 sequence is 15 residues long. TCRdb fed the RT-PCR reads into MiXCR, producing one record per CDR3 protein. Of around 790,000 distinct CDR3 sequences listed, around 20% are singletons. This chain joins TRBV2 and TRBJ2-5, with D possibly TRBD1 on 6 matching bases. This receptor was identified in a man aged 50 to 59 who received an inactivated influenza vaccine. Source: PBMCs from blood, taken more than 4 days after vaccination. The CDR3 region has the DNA TGTGCCAGCAACGGACAGCGTTTAAGGCAAGAGACCCAGTACTTC. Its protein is CASNGQRLRQETQYF.